One sample yielded the 23 T cell receptor beta chains listed below, sequenced in a study of CD8+ T cells in alopecia areata. Extracted RNA was reverse transcribed, and the resulting cDNA served as sequencing template. Using immunoSEQ multiplex PCR, the repertoire was profiled, and TCRdb retains in-frame clones only, with some absent. The sample contains around 140,000 clones, over 45% of which appear only once. Sequencing was done on a sample of CD4+ T cells sorted from blood. Receptors originate from a human donor with alopecia areata.

The genes are TRBV7-3 and TRBJ2-3; no clear D. The CDR3 length is 15 residues. V shed 5 bases and J shed 2 bases, with 14 bases lying between them. CDR1 is SGHTA, CDR2 FQGTGA, per germline. The CDR3 region is CASSPSAGSTDTQYF. DNA of the CDR3: TGTGCCAGCAGCCCGTCGGCAGGCTCCACAGATACGCAGTATTTT.

The chain couples TRBV30 to TRBJ2-3; a weak D match, TRBD1 (6 bases). Trimming shortened V by 1 base and J by 6 bases, and 20 bases separated the two germline ends. This CDR3 is 16 amino acids long. Germline V gives CDR1 GTSNPN, CDR2 SVGIG (reference sequence). DNA for the CDR3: TGTGCCTGGAGTGGGGGGCCGGGCCTCGGCGGGGATACGCAGTATTTT. It translates to CAWSGGPGLGGDTQYF.

V usage is TRBV7-2 and J usage is TRBJ2-5; D is unresolved. Per germline, CDR1 SGHTA and CDR2 FQGNSA. The CDR3 sequence is 11 residues long. Deletions cut 8 bases from V and 3 bases from J, with 7 bases between. The CDR3 protein is CASPSKETQYF. The CDR3 nucleotides read TGTGCCAGCCCCTCAAAAGAGACCCAGTACTTC.

The chain couples TRBV11-2 to TRBJ2-7, with 9 bases aligning to TRBD2. The CDR3 is 14 amino acids. CDR1 and CDR2 (germline): SGHAT, FQNNGV. Trimming removed 3 bases from V and 6 bases from J; junction bases left unmatched: 6. The CDR3 is CASSFLREGSEQYF. The CDR3 DNA reads as TGTGCCAGCAGCTTCCTGCGGGAGGGGTCCGAGCAGTACTTC.

This clone was seen only a few times. The CDR3 nucleotides read TGTGCCCTTCCGGGGGTTGCCTATGGCTACACCTTC. It translates to CALPGVAYGYTF. The rearrangement uses TRBV30 and TRBJ1-2, with a tentative D call TRBD1 (5 bases). The CDR3 runs 12 residues. Trimming shortened V by 8 bases and J by 4 bases, and 14 bases separated the two germline ends. Germline V lookup: CDR1 GTSNPN, CDR2 SVGIG (reference sequence).

The chain has TRBV5-1 and TRBJ2-7, with a tentative D call TRBD2 (7 bases). The CDR3 runs 13 residues. Germline CDR1 reads SGHRS; CDR2 reads YFSETQ. V lost 2 bases to trimming and J lost 6 bases, with 12 bases between them. In DNA, the CDR3 is TGCGCCAGCAGCTTCAAAGGGGGGGGCGAGCAGTACTTC. This sequence encodes CASSFKGGGEQYF. The full variable domain, in which reference TRBV5-1 and TRBJ2-7 provide the parts outside the CDR3, is KAGVTQTPRYLIKTRGQQVTLSCSPISGHRSVSWYQQTPGQGLQFLFEYFSETQRNKGNFPGRFSGRQFSNSRSEMNVSTLELGDSALYLCASSFKGGGEQYFGPGTRLTVT.

This chain uses TRBV7-9 with TRBJ2-1; TRBD2 agrees at 15 bases. CDR3 length: 18 residues. Germline assignment: CDR1 SEHNR and CDR2 FQNEAQ (reference sequence). Trimming took 4 bases from V and 1 from J; bases not matched to a gene: 5. CDR3 nucleotides: TGTGCCAGCAGCTCGGGACTAGCGGGAGGCCAATCCTACAATGAGCAGTTCTTC. This gives the protein CASSSGLAGGQSYNEQFF.

The gene calls are TRBV9 and TRBJ1-1; possible D gene TRBD1, 5 bases. CDR3 length: 14 residues. Trimming took 2 bases from V and 4 from J, leaving 12 bases between them. The germline CDR1 and CDR2 sequences are SGDLS and YYNGEE. CDR3 amino acids: CASSVVTGGTEAFF. In nucleotides, the CDR3 is TGTGCCAGCAGCGTGGTCACAGGCGGCACTGAAGCTTTCTTT.

The chain recombines TRBV2 with TRBJ2-2; TRBD1 matches 9 bases. The V segment lost 7 bases and the J segment 1 base; nucleotides outside the gene matches: 4. CDR3 length: 15 amino acids. Germline CDR1 SNHLY, CDR2 FYNNEI. The CDR3 protein is CASNAGQGNTGELFF. The CDR3 coding sequence is TGTGCCAGCAATGCGGGACAGGGGAACACCGGGGAGCTGTTTTTT. Filled out from reference TRBV2 and TRBJ2-2, the complete variable domain reads EPEVTQTPSHQVTQMGQEVILRCVPISNHLYFYWYRQILGQKVEFLVSFYNNEISEKSEIFDDQFSVERPDGSNFTLKIRSTKLEDSAMYFCASNAGQGNTGELFFGEGSRLTVL.

Only a few counts were recorded for this clone. The V gene is TRBV10-3, the J gene TRBJ2-2, with D possibly being TRBD1 (5 bases). The CDR3 extends over 16 amino acids. Per the germline V gene, CDR1 is ENHRY and CDR2 is SYGVKD. V lost 10 bases and J 0 bases, leaving 18 bases between the germline ends. The CDR3 protein is CATSTVGQSNTGELFF. The DNA for the CDR3 is TGTGCCACCAGCACAGTGGGGCAGTCGAACACCGGGGAGCTGTTTTTT.

This clone was found a few times. V gene TRBV10-3 combines with J gene TRBJ1-1; D remains unclear. This CDR3 is 13 amino acids long. V lost 7 bases and J lost 6, with 15 bases in between. Germline V gene data show CDR1 as ENHRY and CDR2 as SYGVKD. CDR3 nucleotide sequence: TGTGCCATCAAACCAGGAGGTTTTTCTGAAGCTTTCTTT. Its protein product is CAIKPGGFSEAFF.

In its sample, this clone was seen a few times. This sequence joins TRBV18 and TRBJ2-7; TRBD1 matches 8 bases. The CDR3 is 13 residues long. Germline CDR1 reads KGHSH; CDR2 reads LQKENI. The trim removed 2 bases at V and 5 bases at J, leaving 2 bases unmatched. CDR3 DNA sequence: TGTGCCAGCTCACCAGGACAGGGTAACGAGCAGTACTTC. This translates into CASSPGQGNEQYF.

J is TRBJ2-5 and V is TRBV9; no reliable D call. This CDR3 is 14 amino acids long. CDR1 is SGDLS and CDR2 is YYNGEE in the germline V gene. The V end was cut by 2 bases, the J end by 4 bases, with 12 bases between. The CDR3 here is CASSVWPLGETQYF. The CDR3 DNA reads TGTGCCAGCAGCGTCTGGCCTCTGGGAGAGACCCAGTACTTC.

J is TRBJ2-2 and V is TRBV28; D is unclear. This CDR3 is built from 13 residues. Germline CDR1 MDHEN, CDR2 SYDVKM. Trimming took off 4 bases at V and 8 bases at J, with 11 bases between the two ends. In nucleotides, the CDR3 is TGTGCCAGCAGTTCTCACATGTTGGGGGAGCTGTTTTTT. Encoded protein: CASSSHMLGELFF.

The J gene is TRBJ1-1, the V gene TRBV5-1, with a possible D match to TRBD1 (6 bases). The CDR3 consists of 13 residues. Germline V gives CDR1 SGHRS, CDR2 YFSETQ. Trimming removed 2 bases at V and 1 base at J, with 6 bases between. This CDR3 is CASSLQGNTEAFF. The CDR3 nucleotides read TGCGCCAGCAGCTTACAGGGGAACACTGAAGCTTTCTTT.

The rearrangement joins TRBV19 to TRBJ1-2; 8 nucleotides match TRBD1. From germline, CDR1 is LNHDA and CDR2 SQIVND (reference sequence). CDR3 length: 12 residues. J lost 2 bases, V lost 10 bases, and 3 bases had no gene match. CDR3 loop: CATQGANYGYTF. DNA of the CDR3: TGTGCCACCCAGGGGGCGAACTATGGCTACACCTTC.

The chain employs TRBV28 and TRBJ2-1, with 9 bases that match TRBD2. This CDR3 is built from 15 residues. Germline lookup yields CDR1 MDHEN and CDR2 SYDVKM. V lost 7 bases and J lost 8; bases outside the gene matches: 12. The CDR3 here is CASIISGRPKDEQFF. The CDR3 nucleotides are TGTGCCAGCATCATAAGCGGGAGGCCTAAGGATGAGCAGTTCTTC.

This clone was seen a few times. The V gene is TRBV7-9, the J gene TRBJ2-3; D gene uncertain. The CDR3 contains 13 residues. The germline CDR1 and CDR2 sequences are SEHNR and FQNEAQ (reference sequence). V shed 5 bases and J shed 8 bases, with 14 bases lying between them. The CDR3 spells CASSPPRPGTQYF. The CDR3 bases are TGTGCCAGCAGCCCCCCCAGGCCGGGTACGCAGTATTTT.

The chain links TRBV29-1 to TRBJ2-7, with TRBD1 identical over 9 bases. This CDR3 contains 13 residues. Germline CDR1 reads SQVTM; CDR2 reads ANQGSEA. Losses at the gene ends were 4 bases for V and 6 bases for J; bases not matched to a gene: 7. DNA for the CDR3: TGCAGCGTTGGATGGGACAGGGCCAGCGAGCAGTACTTC. It is translated as CSVGWDRASEQYF.

V usage is TRBV28 and J usage is TRBJ2-3; perhaps TRBD2 as D (6 bases). This CDR3 contains 14 residues. CDR1 and CDR2 (germline): MDHEN, SYDVKM. V dropped 6 bases and J dropped 1 base, with 11 bases sitting between them. The CDR3 region has the DNA TGTGCCAGCAGCCCGGGAGATCGCACAGATACGCAGTATTTT. Its protein product is CASSPGDRTDTQYF.

This clone occurred a few times. The gene calls are TRBV29-1 and TRBJ2-3; D perhaps matches TRBD1 (5 bases). V shed 7 bases and J shed 2 bases, with 16 bases lying between them. Germline CDR1 SQVTM, CDR2 ANQGSEA. The CDR3 is 14 amino acids. The CDR3: CSAAPGQHTDTQYF. The DNA for the CDR3 is TGCAGCGCCGCCCCCGGACAACACACAGATACGCAGTATTTT.

CDR3 nucleotide sequence: TGCGCCAGCAGGCGGGACAGGGGGAACAATGAGCAGTTCTTC. It specifies CASRRDRGNNEQFF. The rearrangement uses TRBV10-2 and TRBJ2-1; 11 positions match TRBD1. This CDR3 has 14 residues. In germline, CDR1 is WSHSY, CDR2 SAAADI. The V segment lost 6 bases and the J segment 5 bases; nucleotides outside the gene matches: 3.

The V call is TRBV9, the J call TRBJ1-1; no clear D gene. The CDR3 consists of 16 residues. Germline V gives CDR1 SGDLS, CDR2 YYNGEE. V shed 4 bases and J shed 5 bases, with 21 bases lying between them. In DNA, the CDR3 is TGTGCCAGCAGCTCGAGGGCCTCCGTTTTGGAGACTGAAGCTTTCTTT. Its protein is CASSSRASVLETEAFF.